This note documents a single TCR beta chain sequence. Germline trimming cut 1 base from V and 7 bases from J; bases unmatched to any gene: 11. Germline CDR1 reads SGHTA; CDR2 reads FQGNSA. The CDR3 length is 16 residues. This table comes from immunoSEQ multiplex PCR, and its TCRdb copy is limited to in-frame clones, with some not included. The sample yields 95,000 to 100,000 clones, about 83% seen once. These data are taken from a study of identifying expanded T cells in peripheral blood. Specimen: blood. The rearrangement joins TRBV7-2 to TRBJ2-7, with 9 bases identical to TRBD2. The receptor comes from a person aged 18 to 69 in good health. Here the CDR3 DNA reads TGTGCCAGCAGCTTAGTGTTGCGGGGGGGCCTAGGGGAGCAGTACTTC. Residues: CASSLVLRGGLGEQYF.